The T cell receptor beta chain under discussion was sequenced for a study of T-cell memory formation after mild COVID-19. About this clonotype itself: As yet, its antigen is unknown.

Sample barcodes and UMIs were carried by the TCR alpha and TCR beta cDNA libraries that 5'RACE generated with constant-segment primers. From the 5' RACE reads, TCRdb called clonotypes with MiXCR, one entry per CDR3 protein. Among approximately 500,000 distinct CDR3 sequences, around a quarter were seen once, and the ten largest hold roughly an eighth. Study-wide points: Cross-reactive memory seemingly joined, as some responding clones were found in pre-infection memory. Among clones peaking at day 37 in the second wave, SARS-CoV-2 specificity remained unconfirmed.

Sequenced material: PBMCs or a T cell subset sorted from them (not recorded which). The clonotype was recovered from an adult woman who had mild COVID-19 (a few samples of this study predate the infection). Cell type and time point are not known.

In DNA form, the CDR3 reads TGTGCCACCAGTCCGGGACAGGGAACCTACGAGCAGTACTTC. Translation gives CATSPGQGTYEQYF. V and J are TRBV24-1 and TRBJ2-7; the match to TRBD1 covers 9 bases. The CDR3 runs 14 residues. With 6 bases clipped from V and 2 bases from J, the junction kept 4 bases outside the gene matches. Germline values: CDR1 KGHDR, CDR2 SFDVKD.